This note documents a single T cell receptor beta chain sequence. Its antigen is undetermined. Per germline, CDR1 DFQATT and CDR2 SNEGSKA (reference sequence). Trimming removed 3 bases from V and 5 bases from J, with 17 bases in between. The CDR3 length is 15 residues. This record comes from a study of response to subunit inactivated influenza vaccine. General observations from the study: The authors proposed limited new T cell recruitment per seasonal influenza vaccination.

Each CDR3 protein is one row after TCRdb ran MiXCR on the RT-PCR reads. The sample holds around 520,000 distinct CDR3 sequences, around 25% seen once. Sample: CD4+ T cells sorted from PBMCs, taken around 5 days after vaccination. The TCR sequence derives from a man between 50 and 59 years old who received an inactivated influenza vaccine. The V gene is TRBV20-1, the J gene TRBJ2-1; D tentatively fits TRBD1 or TRBD2 (5 bases each). The CDR3 DNA is TGCAGTGCTAGTCACCTCAGGGAGCGAGACAATGAGCAGTTCTTC. As protein: CSASHLRERDNEQFF.